This T cell receptor (beta chain) is from a study of T cell clonotyping in hematopoietic cell transplantation. General study results and limits: Pathologically expanded recipient clonotypes increased progressively from day 30 to day 180 as diversity fell. At the given depth, recipient repertoires were over 95% de novo clonotypes. Without cell sorting, CD4 versus CD8 contributions remain unresolved.

Profiled with immunoSEQ multiplex PCR; TCRdb holds only in-frame clones, not every one. The sample holds 55,000 to 70,000 clones, approximately 94% seen once. Trimming stripped 5 bases from V and 5 bases from J, with 13 bases between. The CDR3 is 15 residues long. CDR1 and CDR2 from the germline V gene are MDHEN and SYDVKM. Concerning this clone itself: Its cognate antigen is unknown.

This sequence joins TRBV28 and TRBJ1-6; unclear D gene. This clonotype was sampled from a man aged 45-65 years in good health. Some clones in this sample may be carry-over from other donors' samples. Specimen: peripheral blood mononuclear cells. The DNA of the CDR3 is TGTGCCAGCAGTAAGACTGGGGTAGATAATTCACCCCTCCACTTT. It translates to CASSKTGVDNSPLHF.